This T cell receptor (beta chain) emerged from a study of blood T cell repertoires in COVID-19. The V gene's germline CDR1 is SGHVS and CDR2 FNYEAQ. V shed 1 base, J shed 3 bases, and the junction held 5 bases outside the gene matches. The CDR3 consists of 15 residues. Per the study methods: Reference gene primer amplification in the assay estimated nucleated cell counts. Clones were read by immunoSEQ multiplex PCR, and TCRdb kept only the in-frame ones, dropping some. V, J and clone size were drawn from that table, and D and trimming were deduced from the DNA. The table lists 85,000 to 100,000 clones, around 84% of them singletons.

This chain uses TRBV7-6 with TRBJ2-5, with 7 positions matching TRBD1. The origin of this receptor is a woman aged 60-75 years in a cohort sampled during active or convalescent COVID-19. The specimen was peripheral blood. CDR3 protein: CASSLEVQGEETQYF. In nucleotides, the CDR3 is TGTGCCAGCAGCTTAGAGGTCCAGGGGGAAGAGACCCAGTACTTC.